These 8 T cell receptor beta chains were sequenced from one sample in a study of shared clonotypes between healthy human individuals. Clones were read by immunoSEQ multiplex PCR, and TCRdb kept only the in-frame ones, dropping some. The data hold around 2.5 million clones, with approximately 94% observed a single time. The sequencing sample was made of naive CD4+ T cells from PBMCs. As for subset: CD45RA+ positively selected. Receptor source: a man between 18 and 29 years old in good health. Some clones in this sample may be carry-over from other donors' samples.

In its sample, this clone was seen a few times. Additional DNA sequences in this sample encode the identical CDR3. The rearrangement links TRBV5-1 to TRBJ2-2; possibly TRBD1 for D (5 bases). The V end lost 0 bases, the J end lost 5 bases, and 5 bases lay between the germline ends. CDR1 and CDR2 from the germline V gene are SGHRS and YFSETQ. This CDR3 comprises 13 residues. The CDR3: CASSLEGTGELFF. CDR3 nucleotides: TGCGCCAGCAGCTTGGAGGGGACCGGGGAGCTGTTTTTT.

A remark on this clone: Different DNA sequences within this sample yield the same CDR3. The rearrangement links TRBV5-1 to TRBJ2-3, with TRBD2 matching 7 bases. CDR1 and CDR2 from the germline V gene are SGHRS and YFSETQ. The length of the CDR3 is 14 residues. Unmatched junction bases numbered 4, after V lost 0 bases and J lost 6 bases. The CDR3 nucleotides read TGCGCCAGCAGCTTGGGTCTAGCGGTGGATACGCAGTATTTT. Its protein product is CASSLGLAVDTQYF.

The rearrangement joins TRBV2 to TRBJ2-7; 13 nucleotides align to TRBD2. This CDR3 is 17 amino acids long. Germline lookup yields CDR1 SNHLY and CDR2 FYNNEI. The V segment lost 2 bases and the J segment 1 base; nucleotides outside the gene matches: 5. CDR3 residues: CASSETSGRAKSYEQYF. CDR3 in DNA: TGTGCCAGCAGTGAAACTAGCGGGAGGGCCAAATCCTACGAGCAGTACTTC.

Details on this clone: Other nucleotide sequences in the sample specify the same CDR3. The chain couples TRBV28 to TRBJ1-5, with a tentative D call TRBD1 (6 bases). CDR3 length: 16 residues. Trimming removed 2 bases at V and 0 bases at J, with 11 bases between. Germline V gene data show CDR1 as MDHEN and CDR2 as SYDVKM. This CDR3 is CASSLRTVYSNQPQHF. The CDR3 nucleotides read TGTGCCAGCAGTTTAAGGACAGTTTATAGCAATCAGCCCCAGCATTTT.

V usage is TRBV5-6 and J usage is TRBJ2-7; 8 bases are a match to TRBD1. With V trimmed by 3 bases and J by 5 bases, 10 bases remained unmatched. Germline-derived CDR1 and CDR2 are SGHDT and YYEEEE. This CDR3 is built from 15 residues. The CDR3 coding sequence is TGTGCCAGCAGCTCCTTCAGCAGGGGGCGTAACGAGCAGTACTTC. This gives the protein CASSSFSRGRNEQYF. Full variable domain (missing parts from reference TRBV5-6 and TRBJ2-7): DAGVTQSPTHLIKTRGQQVTLRCSPKSGHDTVSWYQQALGQGPQFIFQYYEEEERQRGNFPDRFSGHQFPNYSSELNVNALLLGDSALYLCASSSFSRGRNEQYFGPGTRLTVT.

This rearrangement joins TRBV4-2 to TRBJ2-7, with TRBD1 as a possible D gene (6 bases). Looked up from germline, CDR1 is LGHNA and CDR2 is YNFKEQ. The CDR3 sequence is 13 residues long. V gave up 3 bases and J gave up 4 bases, with 10 bases separating them. The CDR3: CASSQKQGYEQYF. The CDR3 nucleotides read TGTGCCAGCAGCCAGAAACAGGGTTACGAGCAGTACTTC.

The gene calls are TRBV7-9 and TRBJ2-7, with a weak D call TRBD1 (6 bases). CDR1 is SEHNR, CDR2 FQNEAQ, per germline (reference sequence). The CDR3 covers 17 residues. V was shortened by 2 bases and J by 0 bases, with 17 bases between the two germline ends. The CDR3 spells CASSLPLDRSASYEQYF. The CDR3 DNA sequence: TGTGCCAGCAGCTTACCTCTAGACAGGTCGGCCTCCTACGAGCAGTACTTC.

As for this clone: Given a much more abundant clone one base away, this may be a read error. The V and J genes are TRBV28 and TRBJ2-1; TRBD2 matches 13 bases. The V gene end was trimmed by 5 bases and the J gene end by 4 bases; junction bases not matched to a gene: 2. CDR3 length: 15 residues. The germline CDR1 and CDR2 sequences are MDHEN and SYDVKM. This CDR3 reads CASSRLAGGYNEQFF. The CDR3 DNA sequence: TGTGCCAGCAGTAGACTAGCGGGAGGATACAATGAGCAGTTCTTC.